Below, 26 T cell receptor beta chains from the same sample are listed, as sequenced in a study of blood T cell repertoires in COVID-19. Generated by immunoSEQ multiplex PCR, the TCRdb table keeps only in-frame clones and is missing some. The sample holds some 120,000 clones, 70% to 85% seen once. Sequenced: peripheral blood. Receptors originate from a woman aged 55-70 years with acute or convalescent COVID-19.

This rearrangement joins TRBV7-9 to TRBJ2-3, with a possible D match to TRBD1 (7 bases). Trimming removed 5 bases at V and 6 bases at J, with 15 bases between. Looked up from germline, CDR1 is SEHNR and CDR2 is FQNEAQ (reference sequence). The CDR3 sequence is 14 residues long. The CDR3 here is CASSPQGGVDTQYF. The CDR3 nucleotides read TGTGCCAGCAGCCCCCAGGGGGGAGTTGATACGCAGTATTTT.

The chain combines TRBV19 with TRBJ2-3, with 14 bases fitting TRBD2. In germline, CDR1 is LNHDA, CDR2 SQIVND (reference sequence). V lost 5 bases and J lost 3; bases outside the gene matches: 10. This CDR3 spans 18 amino acids. CDR3 sequence: CASSPGLAGGRVTDTQYF. In DNA, the CDR3 is TGTGCCAGTAGTCCCGGACTAGCGGGGGGTAGGGTGACAGATACGCAGTATTTT.

The chain recombines TRBV7-3 with TRBJ1-5; tentatively, D is TRBD1 (5 bases). CDR1 SGHTA and CDR2 FQGTGA come from the germline V gene. The germline V and J ends were trimmed by 4 bases and 9 bases, with 19 bases remaining between them. This CDR3 comprises 15 residues. CDR3 sequence: CASSSSGRGDLPQHF. The DNA for the CDR3 is TGTGCCAGCAGCTCGTCGGGACGGGGGGATCTGCCCCAGCATTTT.

This chain joins TRBV19 and TRBJ1-1; TRBD1 is a possible D gene (5 bases). Trimming shortened V by 3 bases and J by 2 bases, and 19 bases separated the two germline ends. The CDR3 contains 17 residues. The germline V gene encodes CDR1 LNHDA and CDR2 SQIVND (reference sequence). The CDR3 sequence: CASSIRKSGLGNTEAFF. CDR3 sequence (DNA): TGTGCCAGTAGTATTAGAAAGTCGGGACTCGGAAACACTGAAGCTTTCTTT. Full variable domain (remainder filled in from reference TRBV19 and TRBJ1-1): DGGITQSPKYLFRKEGQNVTLSCEQNLNHDAMYWYRQDPGQGLRLIYYSQIVNDFQKGDIAEGYSVSREKKESFPLTVTSAQKNPTAFYLCASSIRKSGLGNTEAFFGQGTRLTVV.

The table lists this clone with a count of one. DNA of the CDR3: TGTGCCAGCAGTGAAGCCTACAGGGGTGGTGGGACAGATACGCAGTATTTT. Translation: CASSEAYRGGGTDTQYF. The chain links TRBV2 to TRBJ2-3, with TRBD1 identical over 7 bases. Germline assignment: CDR1 SNHLY and CDR2 FYNNEI. The CDR3 extends over 17 amino acids. After removal of 0 bases from V and 3 bases from J, the junction contained 9 bases not matched to a gene.

V is TRBV3-1 (or the pseudogene TRBV3-2) and J is TRBJ1-6; 9 bases are a match to TRBD1. The germline V gene has CDR1 LGHDT and CDR2 YNNKEL (reference sequence). Trimming cost V 1 base and J 7 bases; bases outside gene matches: 2. This CDR3 comprises 15 residues. The CDR3 nucleotides are TGTGCCAGCAGCCAAGGGGGGACAGGGAATTCACCCCTCCACTTT. This sequence encodes CASSQGGTGNSPLHF.

The chain combines TRBV7-8 with TRBJ1-5; the match to TRBD1 covers 7 bases. Per the germline V gene, CDR1 is SGHVS and CDR2 is FQNEAQ. V lost 4 bases, J lost 5 bases, and 11 bases stayed unmatched. The CDR3 length is 16 residues. The CDR3 loop reads CASSSGPIRGYQPQHF. As DNA, the CDR3 is TGTGCCAGCAGCTCCGGACCTATCAGGGGGTATCAGCCCCAGCATTTT.

J is TRBJ2-7 and V is TRBV5-1; a weak D match, TRBD2 (6 bases). The CDR3 spans 13 residues. Germline V gives CDR1 SGHRS, CDR2 YFSETQ. The V end was cut by 0 bases, the J end by 4 bases, with 8 bases between. CDR3 amino acids: CASSLVGGYEQYF. The CDR3 DNA reads TGCGCCAGCAGCTTGGTGGGGGGATACGAGCAGTACTTC.

V is TRBV27 and J is TRBJ2-2, with a weak D call TRBD1 (6 bases). Trimming left V 3 bases short and J 0 bases short, with 8 bases between. Germline V gene lookup returns CDR1 MNHEY and CDR2 SMNVEV (reference sequence). This CDR3 is built from 15 residues. The DNA of the CDR3 is TGTGCCAGCAGTTTTTACAGGGCGAACACCGGGGAGCTGTTTTTT. Protein sequence: CASSFYRANTGELFF.

The chain combines TRBV25-1 with TRBJ1-5; 8 nucleotides agree with TRBD1. CDR3 length: 16 amino acids. CDR1 MGHDK and CDR2 SYGVNS come from the germline V gene. Trimming removed 7 bases from V and 3 bases from J; junction bases left unmatched: 11. DNA of the CDR3: TGTGCCAGCACCCAAGGTGGACAGGGTTTCAATCAGCCCCAGCATTTT. Translation: CASTQGGQGFNQPQHF.

The chain employs TRBV27 and TRBJ1-1, with a weak D call TRBD1 (6 bases). The CDR3 runs 15 residues. With 8 bases removed from V and 2 bases from J, the gap between germline ends came to 18 bases. The germline V gene encodes CDR1 MNHEY and CDR2 SMNVEV (reference sequence). The DNA of the CDR3 is TGTGCCAGCCATAGGGTGACAGGCTCCAACACTGAAGCTTTCTTT. Its translation is CASHRVTGSNTEAFF.

The V gene is TRBV5-1, the J gene TRBJ2-3; 8 bases agree with TRBD1. The junction had 5 bases not matched to a gene; V was cut back by 6 bases and J by 5 bases. The germline gives CDR1 SGHRS, CDR2 YFSETQ. CDR3 size: 13 residues. This chain's CDR3 is CASNGQGRDTQYF. DNA of the CDR3: TGCGCCAGCAACGGACAGGGAAGAGATACGCAGTATTTT.

This clone appeared a few times. The chain uses TRBV27 and TRBJ1-1; TRBD1 matches 7 bases. This CDR3 spans 15 amino acids. V shed 5 bases, J shed 5 bases, and the junction held 11 bases outside the gene matches. Germline lookup yields CDR1 MNHEY and CDR2 SMNVEV (reference sequence). DNA for the CDR3: TGTGCCAGCAGTACCCGCAGAGGGGGCGCGACTGAAGCTTTCTTT. It translates to CASSTRRGGATEAFF.

V gene TRBV5-1 combines with J gene TRBJ1-5; D might be TRBD1 (5 bases). Trimming left V 0 bases short and J 15 bases short, with 13 bases between. Germline loops: CDR1 SGHRS, CDR2 YFSETQ. This CDR3 spans 12 amino acids. The CDR3 is CASSLEGIDLHF. The CDR3 nucleotides read TGCGCCAGCAGCTTGGAGGGGATCGACCTGCATTTT.

The table lists this clone with a count of one. The V call is TRBV2, the J call TRBJ2-7; the match to TRBD2 covers 8 bases. Germline V lookup: CDR1 SNHLY, CDR2 FYNNEI. CDR3 length equals 14 residues. J was trimmed by 4 bases and V by 5 bases; bases with no gene match: 7. The CDR3 here is CASSLAGPGYEQYF. The CDR3 DNA follows: TGTGCCAGCAGTTTAGCGGGACCTGGGTACGAGCAGTACTTC.

This clone was found a few times. The chain joins TRBV5-1 to TRBJ2-3; 7 bases are a match to TRBD1. Germline loops: CDR1 SGHRS, CDR2 YFSETQ. The J segment lost 4 bases and the V segment lost 4 bases, leaving 6 bases of the junction unmatched. The CDR3 sequence is 14 residues long. The CDR3 here is CASSLGQVSDTQYF. CDR3 nucleotides: TGCGCCAGCAGCCTTGGACAGGTGTCAGATACGCAGTATTTT.

This sequence joins TRBV5-1 and TRBJ2-7; D is perhaps TRBD1 (5 bases). The germline CDR1 and CDR2 sequences are SGHRS and YFSETQ. With 3 bases removed from V and 3 bases from J, the gap between germline ends came to 16 bases. The CDR3 runs 15 residues. In DNA form, the CDR3 reads TGCGCCAGCAGCTCTAGGGGATTTGGGTTCTACGAGCAGTACGTC. Residues: CASSSRGFGFYEQYV.

The genes are TRBV9 and TRBJ1-4; D might be TRBD1 (5 bases). Per the germline V gene, CDR1 is SGDLS and CDR2 is YYNGEE. Trimming removed 0 bases from V and 5 bases from J, with 14 bases in between. This CDR3 has 16 amino acids. The CDR3 DNA sequence: TGTGCCAGCAGCGTAGGTCCAGGGCCCCTCAATGAAAAACTGTTTTTT. Translated: CASSVGPGPLNEKLFF.

This chain uses TRBV6-5 with TRBJ1-1; 7 bases fit TRBD1. V was clipped by 7 bases and J by 6 bases; unmatched bases: 8. The length of the CDR3 is 13 residues. Germline loops: CDR1 MNHEY, CDR2 SVGAGI. CDR3 sequence reads: CASIRDRVSEAFF. The DNA of the CDR3 is TGTGCCAGCATCCGTGACAGGGTGTCTGAAGCTTTCTTT.

The sample holds one count of this clone. The chain recombines TRBV4-1 with TRBJ1-6, with 7 bases matching TRBD1. Germline lookup yields CDR1 MGHRA and CDR2 YSYEKL. CDR3 length equals 18 residues. The V gene end was trimmed by 3 bases and the J gene end by 11 bases; junction bases not matched to a gene: 19. The CDR3 region is CASSHLMRTGENVAPLHF. CDR3 sequence (DNA): TGCGCCAGCAGCCACCTTATGAGGACAGGAGAAAATGTGGCACCCCTCCACTTT.

This clone was picked up one time. The rearrangement uses TRBV4-1 and TRBJ2-1; TRBD1 agrees at 9 bases. With 3 bases clipped from V and 3 bases from J, the junction kept 6 bases outside the gene matches. CDR3 length equals 16 residues. Looked up from germline, CDR1 is MGHRA and CDR2 is YSYEKL. Here the CDR3 reads CASSHATGGNYNEQFF. The CDR3 nucleotides read TGCGCCAGCAGCCACGCGACAGGGGGGAACTACAATGAGCAGTTCTTC.

The CDR3 reads CASSRAGASTDTQYF. In nucleotides, the CDR3 is TGTGCCAGCAGCCGAGCGGGGGCGAGCACAGATACGCAGTATTTT. The V and J genes are TRBV4-2 and TRBJ2-3; TRBD2 agrees at 8 bases. V lost 4 bases, J lost 0 bases, and 3 bases stayed unmatched. Germline V CDR1 and CDR2: LGHNA, YNFKEQ. The CDR3 has 15 residues.

The chain employs TRBV14 and TRBJ1-1; a possible D gene is TRBD1 (6 bases). Germline V gene lookup returns CDR1 SGHDN and CDR2 FVKESK. CDR3 length: 15 residues. V shed 2 bases and J shed 0 bases, with 10 bases lying between them. For the CDR3, the DNA is TGTGCCAGCAGCCAAATGGACAGACTGAACACTGAAGCTTTCTTT. Its protein is CASSQMDRLNTEAFF.

This rearrangement joins TRBV29-1 to TRBJ1-2, with a weak D call TRBD1 (5 bases). V lost 7 bases and J lost 3, with 15 bases in between. The germline CDR1 and CDR2 sequences are SQVTM and ANQGSEA. The CDR3 is made up of 13 amino acids. This CDR3 reads CSAPTQGDYGYTF. CDR3 nucleotides: TGCAGCGCGCCGACTCAAGGGGACTATGGCTACACCTTC.

This clone showed up just a few times. The chain employs TRBV6-5 and TRBJ1-1; D unresolved. This CDR3 region has 13 residues. Germline loops: CDR1 MNHEY, CDR2 SVGAGI. The V gene lost 3 bases and the J gene lost 2 bases, with 7 bases spanning the gap. DNA of the CDR3: TGTGCCAGCAGTTATTCAGTTAACACTGAAGCTTTCTTT. Protein product: CASSYSVNTEAFF.

Only one count was recorded for this clone. This chain joins TRBV12-5 and TRBJ1-1; the D gene is possibly TRBD1 (6 bases). The germline V gene encodes CDR1 LGHNT and CDR2 FRNRAP. The CDR3 is made up of 13 amino acids. The germline V and J ends were trimmed by 6 bases and 2 bases, with 10 bases remaining between them. The CDR3 loop reads CASGWTDNTEAFF. The DNA for the CDR3 is TGTGCTAGTGGCTGGACAGACAACACTGAAGCTTTCTTT.